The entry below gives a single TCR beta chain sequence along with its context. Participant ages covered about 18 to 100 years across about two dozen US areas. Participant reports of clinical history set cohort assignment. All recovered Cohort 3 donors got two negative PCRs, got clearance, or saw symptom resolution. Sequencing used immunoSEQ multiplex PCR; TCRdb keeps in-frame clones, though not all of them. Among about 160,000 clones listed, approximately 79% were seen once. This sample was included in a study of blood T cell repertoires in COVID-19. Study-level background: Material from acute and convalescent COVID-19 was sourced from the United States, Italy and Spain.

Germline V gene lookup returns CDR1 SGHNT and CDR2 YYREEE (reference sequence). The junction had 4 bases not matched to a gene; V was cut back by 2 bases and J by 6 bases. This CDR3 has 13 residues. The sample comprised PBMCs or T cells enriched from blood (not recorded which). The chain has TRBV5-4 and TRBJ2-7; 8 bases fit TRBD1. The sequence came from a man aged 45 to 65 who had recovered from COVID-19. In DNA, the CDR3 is TGTGCCAGCAGCTTCGGACAGGGTGCCGAGCAGTACTTC. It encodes CASSFGQGAEQYF.